This T cell receptor beta chain is drawn from a study of T cell repertoires in aging, cancer and after chemotherapy (dated by TCRdb to the late 2010s). Looking at the study overall: Donors were distributed across six age groups ranging from 30 or younger to 70 or older, with at least three individuals included per group. Healthy donor control TCR repertoires were recorded over several months to years and showed clear clonal overlap across re-sampling. The complete dataset included roughly 8.8 million TCR reads. To look at immunoaging and at how T cells reconstitute after chemotherapy, the study profiled TCR beta repertoires in peripheral blood from both healthy donors and cancer patients. The cohort comprised 218 cancer patients, 85 to 94 with hematological and around 120 with solid cancers, plus 95 healthy donors as a reference group.

Genomic DNA extracted from peripheral blood, rather than sorted cells or RNA, was used as the source for amplification of TCR beta rearrangements. Overall results and qualifications from the work: An increase in median generation probability over the chemotherapy interval was observed in both cancer cohorts, suggesting that the repertoire was reconstituted through rebound thymic output. In healthy donors, the decline in TCR diversity with age was mainly due to loss of richness, whereas in cancer patients loss of evenness also played a role. Significantly lower blood TCR diversity and higher clonality were observed in untreated patients with hematological or solid cancers than in age-matched healthy donors. It was noted by the authors that conclusions about immunological memory after chemotherapy cannot be drawn from the repertoire data.

Based on its abundance in the sample, this clonotype is medium-sized (0.01 to 0.1%). Its cognate antigen has yet to be identified. One base away there is no much larger clone; base qualities are not given. Trimming leaves V shorter by 3 bases and J shorter by 2 bases, with the junction holding 5 bases beyond the gene matches. CDR1 and CDR2, looked up from the germline V gene, are MNHEY and SVGAGI. The CDR3 contains 15 residues, cysteine and phenylalanine counted. The DNA shown is the 45-base CDR3, in frame from base 1. Using a mixed TRB-A/B primer pool, multiplex touch-down PCR amplified rearranged TRB sequences covering the V, D and J segments. Illumina adapters and sample indices were attached to the amplicons through two consecutive PCR reactions run with Phusion HS II polymerase. Amplicons were gel-purified with the NucleoSpin Gel and PCR Clean-up kit, then checked with Qubit and an Agilent 2100 Bioanalyzer. Sequencing of the libraries was done on an Illumina MiSeq with paired-end, single-indexed 600-cycle runs. The paper's data handling went like this. TRB sequences were processed with MiXCR versions 2.12 and 3.0.5. A clone was defined as each unique CDR3 nucleotide sequence, and only productive sequences supported by at least two reads were kept. The repertoire metrics were Shannon diversity, evenness, clonality (calculated as one minus evenness), and diversity profiles parameterized by alpha from 0 to 5. The IGoR algorithm was used to compute generation probabilities of clones in paired pre- and post-chemotherapy samples. TCRdb trimmed the raw reads at Q25, called clones with MiXCR and kept productive beta chains. CDR3 protein duplicates are merged, each entry listing the most common genes and DNA. Clone size and V and J calls follow TCRdb, not the original study. For this sample the table gives some 4,000 distinct CDR3 sequences, of which around a quarter were detected only once. 29% of the sample is taken by the ten largest.

Sequenced material: blood. The sequence came from a human donor in good health. The donor label of this sample is uncertain. The sequence is built from TRBV6-5 and TRBJ2-7, and TRBD2 matches 9 of the central bases. The CDR3 loop reads CASSYSGGPTYEQYF. The nucleotides read TGTGCCAGCAGTTATAGCGGGGGACCAACCTACGAGCAGTACTTC.